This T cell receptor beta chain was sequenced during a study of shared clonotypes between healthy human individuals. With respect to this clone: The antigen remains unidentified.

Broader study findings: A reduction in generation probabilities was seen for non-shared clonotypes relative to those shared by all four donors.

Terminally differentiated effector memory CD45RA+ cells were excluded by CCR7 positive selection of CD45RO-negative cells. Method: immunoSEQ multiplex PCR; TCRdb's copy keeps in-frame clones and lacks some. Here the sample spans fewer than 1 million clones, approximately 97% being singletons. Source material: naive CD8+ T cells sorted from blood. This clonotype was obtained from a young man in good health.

The CDR3 DNA follows: TGCAGCGTTGAAACTCCTGGGACAGCCTACGAGCAGTACTTC. It specifies CSVETPGTAYEQYF. V and J are TRBV29-1 and TRBJ2-7, with 7 nucleotides matching TRBD1. CDR3 length equals 14 residues. The junction had 6 bases not matched to a gene; V was cut back by 2 bases and J by 2 bases. The germline gives CDR1 SQVTM, CDR2 ANQGSEA.